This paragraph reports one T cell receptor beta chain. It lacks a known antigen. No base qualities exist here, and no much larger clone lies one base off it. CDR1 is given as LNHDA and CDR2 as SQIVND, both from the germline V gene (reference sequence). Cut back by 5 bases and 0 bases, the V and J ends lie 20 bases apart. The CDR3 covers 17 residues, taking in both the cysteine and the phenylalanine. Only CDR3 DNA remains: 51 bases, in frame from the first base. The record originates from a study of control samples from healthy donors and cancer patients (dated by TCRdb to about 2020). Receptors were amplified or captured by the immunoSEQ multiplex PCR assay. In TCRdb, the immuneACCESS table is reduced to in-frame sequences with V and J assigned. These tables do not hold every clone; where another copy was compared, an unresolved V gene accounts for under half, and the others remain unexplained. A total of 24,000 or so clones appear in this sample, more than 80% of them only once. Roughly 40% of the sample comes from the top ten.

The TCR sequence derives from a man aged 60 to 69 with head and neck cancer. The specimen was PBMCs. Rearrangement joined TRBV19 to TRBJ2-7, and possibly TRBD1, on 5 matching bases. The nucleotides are TGTGCCAGTAGTCCCTCCCTAGGGCGGACAACCTCCTACGAGCAGTACTTC. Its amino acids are CASSPSLGRTTSYEQYF.